This section outlines one T cell receptor (beta chain) sequence together with its context. The CDR3 totals 16 residues. CDR1 and CDR2 (germline): SGHNT, YYREEE (reference sequence). The J segment lost 0 bases and the V segment lost 1 base, leaving 4 bases of the junction unmatched. Authors' processing steps: Counts of nucleated cells, estimated from reference gene primer amplification, were obtained. Measured with immunoSEQ multiplex PCR; TCRdb has only the in-frame clones, and not every one. V and J calls and clone size are copied from that table; D and trimming were computed from the DNA. The sample has approximately 50,000 clones; under 95% are singletons. This sample is drawn from a study of blood T cell repertoires in COVID-19. About the research overall: From the United States, Italy and Spain came samples of acute and convalescent COVID-19. From T cells, B-cell-depleted T cells, or PBMCs came the material, which was cDNA or gDNA.

Sequenced material: peripheral blood. This TCR was sampled from a human donor in a cohort sampled during active COVID-19. J is TRBJ2-7 and V is TRBV5-4, with 10 positions matching TRBD1. CDR3 nucleotides: TGTGCCAGCAGCTTGCAAAGACAGGGGGCCTCCTACGAGCAGTACTTC. Translated: CASSLQRQGASYEQYF.